The 15 T cell receptor beta chains given below trace back to one sample, sequenced in a study of post-analysis software for immune sequencing data. The library was made from cDNA and included unique molecular identifiers. TCRdb called the PCR reads again in MiXCR, with one record for every CDR3 protein. This sample has hundreds of thousands of distinct CDR3 sequences, with less than 35% found just once. Whole-study findings and limits: Controls had lower frequencies than patients of roughly five TRBV segments, which included TRBV5-6, TRBV5-1 and TRBV20-1.

No antigens are known for them. Sequenced: blood. The receptors come from a girl between 10 and 17 years old with multiple sclerosis.

This clonotype was found many times. The rearrangement joins TRBV29-1 to TRBJ2-3; TRBD2 agrees at 8 bases. In germline, CDR1 is SQVTM, CDR2 ANQGSEA. V lost 2 bases, J lost 1 base, and 5 bases stayed unmatched. The CDR3 is 15 residues long. DNA of the CDR3: TGCAGCGTTGAACTTGGGCGGGAGGGCACAGATACGCAGTATTTT. This gives the protein CSVELGREGTDTQYF.

This chain links TRBV5-5 with TRBJ2-4; 8 bases fit TRBD2. The CDR3 contains 13 residues. Germline loops: CDR1 SGHKS, CDR2 YYEKEE (reference sequence). The ends lost 0 bases at V and 9 bases at J; junction bases unmatched: 2. CDR3 amino acids: CASSLDGTSIQYF. The DNA of the CDR3 is TGTGCCAGCAGCTTGGACGGGACTAGCATTCAGTACTTC.

The rearrangement links TRBV6-2 or TRBV6-3 to TRBJ2-7; either TRBD1 or TRBD2 may fit D (5 bases each). The CDR3 contains 13 residues. Germline V CDR1 and CDR2: MNHEY, SVGEGT. The ends were cut back, 2 bases at V and 3 bases at J, with 8 bases in the middle. The CDR3 region is CASSYLGVYEQYF. The DNA of the CDR3 is TGTGCCAGCAGTTACCTGGGGGTCTACGAGCAGTACTTC.

This clonotype was counted ten times or more. In DNA form, the CDR3 reads TGTGCCAGCAGCCCCCGGGGGGCCGGGAGGAAGACCCAGTACTTC. Its translation is CASSPRGAGRKTQYF. The rearrangement links TRBV6-2 or TRBV6-3 to TRBJ2-7; D is possibly TRBD2 (7 bases). The J call is in doubt because the DNA end fits TRBJ2-5 better. Germline loops: CDR1 MNHEY, CDR2 SVGEGT. The CDR3 extends over 15 amino acids.

This CDR3 reads CSARPPRRLAGDEQYF. DNA of the CDR3: TGCAGTGCTCGCCCGCCCCGGCGACTGGCGGGAGACGAGCAGTACTTC. This sequence joins TRBV20-1 and TRBJ2-7; 7 bases are a match to TRBD2. The CDR3 spans 16 residues. CDR1 and CDR2 (germline): DFQATT, SNEGSKA (reference sequence). Unmatched junction bases numbered 18, after V lost 5 bases and J lost 5 bases.

This clonotype has a handful of counts. This sequence joins TRBV7-2 and TRBJ2-1; 10 bases line up with TRBD1. Trimming removed 5 bases from V and 8 bases from J; junction bases left unmatched: 6. The CDR3 totals 14 residues. Germline CDR1 and CDR2: SGHTA and FQGNSA. The DNA for the CDR3 is TGTGCCAGCAGCGGAAGACAGGGGGCCGATGAGCAGTTCTTC. Translated, it gives CASSGRQGADEQFF.

A few counts support this clonotype. The chain is built from TRBV5-1 and TRBJ2-7; perhaps TRBD2 as D (5 bases). Deletions cut 1 base from V and 5 bases from J, with 13 bases between. Germline CDR1 reads SGHRS; CDR2 reads YFSETQ. The CDR3 spans 14 residues. The CDR3 loop reads CASSLRASTNEQYF. CDR3 nucleotide sequence: TGCGCCAGCAGCTTGAGGGCATCGACTAACGAGCAGTACTTC.

The gene calls are TRBV27 and TRBJ1-5; the D gene is possibly TRBD1 (5 bases). The CDR3 consists of 16 residues. Germline V gene lookup returns CDR1 MNHEY and CDR2 SMNVEV (reference sequence). Trimming stripped 5 bases from V and 9 bases from J, with 23 bases between. This CDR3 reads CASSPSVGGGSRPQHF. The CDR3 DNA sequence: TGTGCCAGCAGTCCCTCCGTCGGGGGAGGGTCACGGCCCCAGCATTTT.

The rearrangement links TRBV12-3 or TRBV12-4 to TRBJ2-5; TRBD1 matches at 7 bases. There are 13 residues in the CDR3. V shed 6 bases and J 11 bases; nucleotides not matched to a gene: 12. The CDR3 bases are TGTGCCAGCAGGAGCAGTTGGGACAGTGAGCAGTACTTC. Residues: CASRSSWDSEQYF.

The genes are TRBV29-1 and TRBJ1-2, with D unresolved. Trimming stripped 4 bases from V and 4 bases from J, with 13 bases between. This CDR3 has 13 amino acids. Per the germline V gene, CDR1 is SQVTM and CDR2 is ANQGSEA. The DNA for the CDR3 is TGCAGCGTTGGGTCGTCGGGTGGCTATGGCTACACCTTC. Protein: CSVGSSGGYGYTF.

This clonotype was observed a few times. The chain has TRBV5-1 and TRBJ1-5; no clear D gene. Germline CDR1 reads SGHRS; CDR2 reads YFSETQ. The CDR3 covers 13 residues. Trimming left V 0 bases short and J 13 bases short, with 14 bases between. The CDR3 protein is CASSLDVGQRQHF. The CDR3 region has the DNA TGCGCCAGCAGCTTGGATGTAGGGCAGCGACAGCATTTT. Drawing the rest from reference TRBV5-1 and TRBJ1-5, the complete variable domain is KAGVTQTPRYLIKTRGQQVTLSCSPISGHRSVSWYQQTPGQGLQFLFEYFSETQRNKGNFPGRFSGRQFSNSRSEMNVSTLELGDSALYLCASSLDVGQRQHFGDGTRLSIL.

A remark on this clonotype: A read error is possible here, since a much larger clone lies one base away. The chain couples TRBV6-5 to TRBJ1-2, with 7 bases that match TRBD1. The CDR3 is 13 amino acids. Per germline, CDR1 MNHEY and CDR2 SVGAGI. The CDR3 sequence is CACRPTGRFGYTF. The CDR3 DNA is TGTGCCTGCAGACCGACAGGGAGGTTTGGCTACACCTTC.

The V and J genes are TRBV28 and TRBJ2-2, with 7 bases matching TRBD1. CDR1 and CDR2 (germline): MDHEN, SYDVKM. V was clipped by 5 bases and J by 6 bases; unmatched bases: 12. The CDR3 has 16 residues. The CDR3 loop is CASSPRTGRNPGELFF. The CDR3 DNA reads as TGTGCCAGCAGTCCCAGGACAGGTCGAAACCCCGGGGAGCTGTTTTTT.

The rearrangement uses TRBV20-1 and TRBJ1-1; the D is unclear. From germline, CDR1 is DFQATT and CDR2 SNEGSKA (reference sequence). Between the trimmed V and J ends, which lost 3 bases and 2 bases, there was a span of 4 bases. The length of the CDR3 is 11 residues. Here the CDR3 reads CSARSNTEAFF. Written as DNA, the CDR3 is TGCAGTGCTAGGTCCAACACTGAAGCTTTCTTT.

The gene calls are TRBV20-1 and TRBJ1-1, with D maybe TRBD1 (6 bases). Germline loops: CDR1 DFQATT, CDR2 SNEGSKA (reference sequence). The length of the CDR3 is 13 residues. With 3 bases removed from V and 7 bases from J, the gap between germline ends came to 15 bases. The CDR3 here is CSASRGGGIEAFF. CDR3 nucleotide sequence: TGCAGTGCTAGCCGAGGGGGGGGCATTGAAGCTTTCTTT.